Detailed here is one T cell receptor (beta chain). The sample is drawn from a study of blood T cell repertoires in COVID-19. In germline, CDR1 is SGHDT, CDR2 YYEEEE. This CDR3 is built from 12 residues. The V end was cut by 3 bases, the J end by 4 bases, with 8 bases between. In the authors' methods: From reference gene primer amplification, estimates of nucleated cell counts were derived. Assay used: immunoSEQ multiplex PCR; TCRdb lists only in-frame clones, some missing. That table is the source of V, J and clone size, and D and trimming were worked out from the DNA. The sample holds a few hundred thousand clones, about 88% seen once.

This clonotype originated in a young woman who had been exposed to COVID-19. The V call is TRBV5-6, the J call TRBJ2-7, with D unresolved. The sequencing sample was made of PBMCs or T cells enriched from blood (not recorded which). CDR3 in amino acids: CASSYTAYEQYF. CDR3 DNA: TGTGCCAGCAGCTACACAGCTTACGAGCAGTACTTC.